This is a list of T cell receptor beta chains from one sample in a study of glioma-infiltrating T cells after dendritic cell vaccination. Assay used: immunoSEQ multiplex PCR; TCRdb lists only in-frame clones, some missing. Of some 46,000 clones listed, approximately 90% are singletons. The sample in question was blood, obtained after dendritic cell vaccination. The receptor source for this set is a human donor with glioblastoma. Both conserved end residues are part of each CDR3. Each record gives: CDR3 protein, CDR3 DNA, D gene, J gene, V gene, clone size. D genes are given only for firm matches. The size field is filled for only some rows; it gives once, few, many or a size class.

CASTSGQGSAEAFF,TGTGCCAGCACCTCGGGACAGGGGAGTGCTGAAGCTTTCTTT,TRBD1,TRBJ1-1,TRBV28,.
CASSPPQGTETNEKLFF,TGTGCCAGCAGTCCGCCACAGGGGACTGAGACTAATGAAAAACTGTTTTTT,TRBD1,TRBJ1-4,TRBV27,.
CASRLGQGRIYEQYF,TGTGCCAGCAGGCTGGGACAGGGGAGGATCTACGAGCAGTACTTC,TRBD1,TRBJ2-7,TRBV28,.
CASSETTGANQPQHF,TGTGCCAGCAGTGAGACTACAGGGGCAAATCAGCCCCAGCATTTT,TRBD1,TRBJ1-5,TRBV6-4,few
CASSVRSAGPNTGELFF,TGTGCCAGCAGTGTTCGCTCAGCGGGCCCGAACACCGGGGAGCTGTTTTTT,.,TRBJ2-2,TRBV6-1,.
CASSFEMNTEAFF,TGTGCCAGCAGTTTTGAGATGAACACTGAAGCTTTCTTT,.,TRBJ1-1,TRBV28,.
CASSLLQGTSGSVNGELFF,TGTGCCAGCAGTTTACTCCAAGGGACTAGCGGGAGTGTGAACGGGGAGCTGTTTTTT,TRBD2,TRBJ2-2,TRBV27,.
CASSLQGHNEQFF,TGTGCCAGCAGCTTACAGGGGCACAATGAGCAGTTCTTC,.,TRBJ2-1,TRBV7-2,.
CASSLGQNTEAFF,TGTGCCAGCAGCTTAGGGCAAAACACTGAAGCTTTCTTT,.,TRBJ1-1,TRBV11-1,.
CASSFQGDGYTF,TGTGCCAGCAGCTTCCAGGGGGATGGCTACACCTTC,TRBD1,TRBJ1-2,TRBV11-2,.
CASSQERVILDWNEQFF,TGCGCCAGCAGCCAAGAGAGGGTTATACTAGATTGGAATGAGCAGTTCTTC,.,TRBJ2-1,TRBV4-3,.
CASTPHGDTAYEQYF,TGTGCCAGCACCCCCCACGGGGACACAGCCTACGAGCAGTACTTC,.,TRBJ2-7,TRBV6-1,once
CASSLAPGVGTEAFF,TGCGCCAGCAGCTTGGCTCCAGGGGTAGGCACTGAAGCTTTCTTT,.,TRBJ1-1,TRBV5-1,.
CASSQAGGGNRLYNEQFF,TGTGCCAGCAGCCAGGCCGGGGGGGGGAACCGATTATACAATGAGCAGTTCTTC,TRBD2,TRBJ2-1,TRBV7-9,.
CASSQDWGGAGNTIYF,TGCGCCAGCAGCCAAGATTGGGGGGGGGCTGGAAACACCATATATTTT,.,TRBJ1-3,TRBV4-3,.
CASSYGAPPAANEQYF,TGTGCCAGCAGTTACGGGGCCCCCCCCGCGGCGAACGAGCAGTACTTC,.,TRBJ2-7,TRBV6-5,.
CAIGELAGGRNQETQYF,TGTGCCATCGGAGAACTAGCGGGAGGACGTAACCAAGAGACCCAGTACTTC,TRBD2,TRBJ2-5,TRBV10-3,.
CASSHLAGGGNYRGEQFF,TGTGCCAGCAGCCATTTAGCGGGAGGCGGAAATTACCGCGGTGAGCAGTTCTTC,TRBD2,TRBJ2-1,TRBV5-8,.
CAISESRGSGETQYF,TGTGCCATCAGTGAGTCGCGCGGGAGTGGAGAGACCCAGTACTTC,TRBD2,TRBJ2-5,TRBV10-3,.
CASSLALGTAISYEQYF,TGCGCCAGCAGCTTGGCCCTCGGGACAGCGATCTCCTACGAGCAGTACTTC,TRBD1,TRBJ2-7,TRBV5-1,.
CASSQERDRGSPLHF,TGTGCCAGCAGCCAAGAGCGGGACAGGGGTTCACCCCTCCACTTT,TRBD1,TRBJ1-6,TRBV14,once
CASSVAPLIRGKDNEQFF,TGTGCCAGCAGCGTAGCTCCGCTGATTAGAGGCAAGGACAATGAGCAGTTCTTC,.,TRBJ2-1,TRBV9,.
CAISRLLGVQGANTGELFF,TGTGCCATCAGTCGCCTATTGGGGGTACAGGGCGCGAACACCGGGGAGCTGTTTTTT,.,TRBJ2-2,TRBV10-3,.
CSVVIVGPVKETVLAYEQYF,TGCAGCGTTGTGATTGTAGGGCCGGTAAAAGAGACAGTACTGGCCTACGAGCAGTACTTC,.,TRBJ2-7,TRBV29-1,.
CAISGGQNTEAFF,TGTGCCATCAGTGGGGGACAGAACACTGAAGCTTTCTTT,.,TRBJ1-1,TRBV10-3,.
CASSLAAGLNYGYTF,TGCGCCAGCAGCTTGGCGGCAGGGCTTAACTATGGCTACACCTTC,.,TRBJ1-2,TRBV5-1,.
CASFRWGSGSGNNEQFF,TGTGCCAGCTTTAGGTGGGGGAGCGGGAGTGGTAACAATGAGCAGTTCTTC,TRBD2,TRBJ2-1,TRBV28,.
CASSSGSSYNEQFF,TGTGCCAGCAGTTCCGGGAGCTCCTACAATGAGCAGTTCTTC,.,TRBJ2-1,TRBV6-5,.
CASSHRGGGSYEQYF,TGCGCCAGCAGCCATCGCGGCGGGGGTTCCTACGAGCAGTACTTC,TRBD2,TRBJ2-7,TRBV4-1,.
CSVSGRALETQYF,TGCAGCGTTAGCGGGAGGGCCCTGGAGACCCAGTACTTC,TRBD2,TRBJ2-5,TRBV29-1,.
CASSADSGSYEQYF,TGTGCCAGCAGCGCCGACTCGGGCTCCTACGAGCAGTACTTC,.,TRBJ2-7,TRBV9,.